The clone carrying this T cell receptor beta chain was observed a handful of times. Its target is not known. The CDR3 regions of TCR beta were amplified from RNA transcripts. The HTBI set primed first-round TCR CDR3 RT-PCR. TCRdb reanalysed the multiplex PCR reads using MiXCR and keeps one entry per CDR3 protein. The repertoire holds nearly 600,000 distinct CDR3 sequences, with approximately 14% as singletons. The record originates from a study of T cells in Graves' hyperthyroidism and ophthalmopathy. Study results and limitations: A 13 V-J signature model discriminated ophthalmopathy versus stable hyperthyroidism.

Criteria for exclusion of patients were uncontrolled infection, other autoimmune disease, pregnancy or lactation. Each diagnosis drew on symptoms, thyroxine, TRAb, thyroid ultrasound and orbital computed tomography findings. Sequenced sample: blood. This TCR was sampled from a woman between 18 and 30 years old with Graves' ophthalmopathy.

In DNA form, the CDR3 reads TGTGCCAGCAGTGACAGGGGTTATTACGGAGATACGCAGTATTTT. Encoded protein: CASSDRGYYGDTQYF. The chain has TRBV14 and TRBJ2-3, with 8 positions matching TRBD1. The junction had 10 bases not matched to a gene; V was cut back by 6 bases and J by 5 bases. The CDR3 has 15 residues. CDR1 SGHDN and CDR2 FVKESK come from the germline V gene.